One and the same sample provided the 3 T cell receptor beta chains below, sequenced in a study of beta chain features in type 1 diabetes listed by TCRdb under 2018. Broader findings and caveats from the paper: Type 1 diabetes patients showed a moderate but significant shortening of TCRB CDR3 length in all four CD4+ subsets.

No antigen is known for these receptors. Library method: the immunoSEQ multiplex PCR assay. The High Capacity cDNA Reverse Transcription Kit was used to reverse transcribe all of the isolated RNA, meaning that expressed TCRB transcripts were what got sequenced. TCRdb mirrors the immuneACCESS table, restricted to in-frame sequences. Some clones are absent from its copies; in checked studies, under half trace to an unresolved V gene, and the reason for the others is unknown. Across this sample there are about 300,000 clones, with about 13% seen only once. Together, the top ten hold roughly 0.015% of the sample. Source material: naive CD4+ T cells from blood. In light of the paper, this sample's cell subset or site label describes: true naive CD4+ T cells. Receptors were obtained from a woman aged 18-35 years with type 1 diabetes.

The chain links TRBV2 to TRBJ2-7; 9 bases line up with TRBD1. CDR1 is SNHLY and CDR2 is FYNNEI in the germline V gene. This CDR3 is built from 14 residues. Trimming at V came to 4 bases and at J to 2 bases, leaving 3 bases not matched to a gene. CDR3 nucleotide sequence: TGTGCCAGCAGTGTTAGACAGGGGGCCTACGAGCAGTACTTC. The encoded protein is CASSVRQGAYEQYF.

V gene TRBV28 combines with J gene TRBJ2-3, with TRBD2 matching 13 bases. Germline-derived CDR1 and CDR2 are MDHEN and SYDVKM. This CDR3 has 16 amino acids. With 1 base clipped from V and 5 bases from J, the junction kept 3 bases outside the gene matches. CDR3 nucleotide sequence: TGTGCCAGCAGTTTATTGGGACTAGCGGGAAGAGATACGCAGTATTTT. The encoded protein is CASSLLGLAGRDTQYF.

This clone was counted between two and nine times. The V call is TRBV5-4, the J call TRBJ2-2, with TRBD2 identical over 8 bases. V lost 1 base and J lost 8; bases outside the gene matches: 13. The germline gives CDR1 SGHNT, CDR2 YYREEE (reference sequence). This CDR3 has 17 amino acids. The CDR3 sequence is CASSLKFSGSSAGELFF. In nucleotides, the CDR3 is TGTGCCAGCAGCTTGAAATTCAGCGGGAGTAGCGCGGGGGAGCTGTTTTTT.